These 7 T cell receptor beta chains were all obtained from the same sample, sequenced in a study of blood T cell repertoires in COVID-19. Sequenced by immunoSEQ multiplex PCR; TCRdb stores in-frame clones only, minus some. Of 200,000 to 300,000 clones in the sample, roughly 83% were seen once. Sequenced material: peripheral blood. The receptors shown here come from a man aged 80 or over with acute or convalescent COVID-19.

The CDR3 nucleotides are TGTGCCAGCAGCTCCGGACTAGCGGGGGGGCCGACAGATACGCAGTATTTT. This sequence encodes CASSSGLAGGPTDTQYF. The J gene is TRBJ2-3, the V gene TRBV9; 15 bases agree with TRBD2. CDR1 SGDLS and CDR2 YYNGEE come from the germline V gene. V lost 4 bases and J lost 3; bases outside the gene matches: 6. The CDR3 is made up of 17 amino acids.

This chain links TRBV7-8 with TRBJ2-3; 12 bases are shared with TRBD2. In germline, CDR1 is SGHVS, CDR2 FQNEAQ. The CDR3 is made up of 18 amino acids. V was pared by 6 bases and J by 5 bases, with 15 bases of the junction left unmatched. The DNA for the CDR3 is TGTGCCAGCAGGACGGGACTAGCGGGTAGAGATGGGAGAGATACGCAGTATTTT. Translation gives CASRTGLAGRDGRDTQYF.

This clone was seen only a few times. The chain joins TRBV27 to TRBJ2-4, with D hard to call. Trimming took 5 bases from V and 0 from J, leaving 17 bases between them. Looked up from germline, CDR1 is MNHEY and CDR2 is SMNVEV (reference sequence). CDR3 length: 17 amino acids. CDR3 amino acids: CASSPLPRFLAKNIQYF. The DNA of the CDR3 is TGTGCCAGCAGTCCCCTCCCCAGGTTTTTAGCCAAAAACATTCAGTACTTC.

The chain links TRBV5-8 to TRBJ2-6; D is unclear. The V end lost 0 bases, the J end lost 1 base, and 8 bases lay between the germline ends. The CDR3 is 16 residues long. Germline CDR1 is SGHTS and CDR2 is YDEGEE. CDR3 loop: CASSLVAVSGANVLTF. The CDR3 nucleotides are TGTGCCAGCAGCTTGGTGGCAGTTTCTGGGGCCAACGTCCTGACTTTC.

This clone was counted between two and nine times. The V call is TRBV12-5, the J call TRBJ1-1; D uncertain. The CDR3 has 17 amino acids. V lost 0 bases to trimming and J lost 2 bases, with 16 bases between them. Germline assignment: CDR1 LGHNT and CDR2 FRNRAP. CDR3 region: CASGLVLTTGFNTEAFF. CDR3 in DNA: TGTGCTAGTGGTTTGGTACTAACTACCGGGTTTAACACTGAAGCTTTCTTT. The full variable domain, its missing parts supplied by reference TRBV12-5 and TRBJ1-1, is DARVTQTPRHKVTEMGQEVTMRCQPILGHNTVFWYRQTMMQGLELLAYFRNRAPLDDSGMPKDRFSAEMPDATLATLKIQPSEPRDSAVYFCASGLVLTTGFNTEAFFGQGTRLTVV.

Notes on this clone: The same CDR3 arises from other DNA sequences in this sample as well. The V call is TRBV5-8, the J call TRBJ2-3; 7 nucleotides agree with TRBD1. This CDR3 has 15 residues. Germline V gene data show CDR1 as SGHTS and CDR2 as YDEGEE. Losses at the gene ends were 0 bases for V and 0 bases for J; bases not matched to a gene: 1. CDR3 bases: TGTGCCAGCAGCTTGGGACAGGGTAGCACAGATACGCAGTATTTT. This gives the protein CASSLGQGSTDTQYF.

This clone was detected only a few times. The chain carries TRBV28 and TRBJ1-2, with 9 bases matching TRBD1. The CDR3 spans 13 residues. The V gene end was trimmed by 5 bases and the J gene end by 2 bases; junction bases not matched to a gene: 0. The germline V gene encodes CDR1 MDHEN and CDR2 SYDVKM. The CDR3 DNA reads TGTGCCAGCAGTGGGACAGGGAACTATGGCTACACCTTC. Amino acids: CASSGTGNYGYTF.